A single sample gave rise to the 24 T cell receptor beta chains below, sequenced in a study of CD8 T cells in ankylosing spondylitis. TCRdb independently ran MiXCR on the 5' RACE reads; one entry per CDR3 protein. This sample has roughly 230,000 distinct CDR3 sequences, with over 9.5% found just once. The sample taken for sequencing was blood, either unsorted or a sorted T cell fraction (not recorded which). The receptors come from a male donor with ankylosing spondylitis or in good health (not recorded which).

This chain uses TRBV14 with TRBJ1-5, with D uncertain. The CDR3 is 13 amino acids. V was cut by 1 base and J by 3 bases, with 4 bases left in between. Looked up from germline, CDR1 is SGHDN and CDR2 is FVKESK. In DNA form, the CDR3 reads TGTGCCAGCAGCCAAGGACTCAATCAGCCCCAGCATTTT. Amino acids: CASSQGLNQPQHF.

This clonotype was counted only a few times. V and J are TRBV7-2 and TRBJ2-1; 7 bases fit TRBD2. The V segment lost 1 base and the J segment 7 bases; nucleotides outside the gene matches: 4. The germline gives CDR1 SGHTA, CDR2 FQGNSA. This CDR3 contains 14 residues. This CDR3 is CASSLGGSGNEQFF. The CDR3 DNA is TGTGCCAGCAGCTTAGGCGGTAGCGGGAATGAGCAGTTCTTC.

This clonotype was detected many times. The chain is built from TRBV20-1 and TRBJ2-1, with 9 bases lining up with TRBD2. Germline loops: CDR1 DFQATT, CDR2 SNEGSKA (reference sequence). V lost 1 base and J lost 10; bases outside the gene matches: 14. CDR3 length equals 16 residues. CDR3 in amino acids: CSARVIGTSREEEQFF. The CDR3 DNA reads as TGCAGTGCTAGAGTCATTGGGACTAGCAGGGAAGAGGAGCAGTTCTTC.

This clonotype has ten or more counts. The junction shows a germline mismatch at one end, possibly a read error. The rearrangement uses TRBV20-1 and TRBJ1-2; D not resolved. The CDR3 runs 15 residues. The germline gives CDR1 DFQATT, CDR2 SNEGSKA (reference sequence). The CDR3 bases are TGCAGTGCCAGAGATGGACGTGGAGGCAACTATGGCTACACCTTC. It translates to CSARDGRGGNYGYTF.

This clonotype was picked up many times. The rearrangement uses TRBV6-6 and TRBJ2-3, with 8 bases lining up with TRBD2. After removal of 8 bases from V and 5 bases from J, the junction contained 6 bases not matched to a gene. This CDR3 has 13 residues. Per germline, CDR1 MNHNY and CDR2 SVGAGI (reference sequence). The DNA for the CDR3 is TGTGCCAGCGGCGGGAGGTTGGGAGATACGCAGTATTTT. This translates into CASGGRLGDTQYF.

V gene TRBV4-1 combines with J gene TRBJ2-5; D is perhaps TRBD2 (6 bases). Germline V CDR1 and CDR2: MGHRA, YSYEKL. V dropped 6 bases and J dropped 2 bases, with 13 bases sitting between them. The CDR3 has 14 residues. The CDR3 sequence: CASSLTSLQETQYF. The CDR3 DNA reads TGCGCCAGCAGTCTCACTAGCCTACAAGAGACCCAGTACTTC.

There are many counts of this clonotype. V usage is TRBV6-1 and J usage is TRBJ1-2, with TRBD1 matching over 11 bases. The length of the CDR3 is 17 residues. CDR1 is MNHNS, CDR2 SASEGT, per germline. With 5 bases clipped from V and 2 bases from J, the junction kept 10 bases outside the gene matches. DNA for the CDR3: TGTGCCAGCAGTCGCCGGACAGGGGGCTTCCCCAACTATGGCTACACCTTC. Its protein product is CASSRRTGGFPNYGYTF.

This clonotype was found many times. The chain is built from TRBV20-1 and TRBJ1-4, with D possibly matching TRBD1 (5 bases). Trimming cost V 4 bases and J 3 bases, with 9 bases left between them. The CDR3 covers 13 residues. Germline CDR1 DFQATT, CDR2 SNEGSKA (reference sequence). The CDR3 nucleotides read TGCAGTGCTAAAAACAGGCCTAATGAAAAACTGTTTTTT. Residues: CSAKNRPNEKLFF.

Turning to this clonotype: It may be a read error: a sequence one base away is much more abundant. The chain employs TRBV28 and TRBJ2-1; TRBD2 matches at 11 bases. Germline V CDR1 and CDR2: MDHEN, SYDVKM. The CDR3 runs to 16 residues. Unmatched junction bases numbered 11, after V lost 3 bases and J lost 10 bases. The CDR3 is CASSLPRLAGSEEQFF. The CDR3 nucleotides read TGTGCCAGCAGTTTGCCGAGACTAGCGGGATCGGAGGAGCAGTTCTTC. The whole variable domain, filled in from reference TRBV28 and TRBJ2-1, reads DVKVTQSSRYLVKRTGEKVFLECVQDMDHENMFWYRQDPGLGLRLIYFSYDVKMKEKGDIPEGYSVSREKKERFSLILESASTNQTSMYLCASSLPRLAGSEEQFFGPGTRLTVL.

This clonotype was counted many times. The chain carries TRBV5-1 and TRBJ1-4; TRBD1 matches 9 bases. Germline V gene data show CDR1 as SGHRS and CDR2 as YFSETQ. J lost 5 bases, V lost 4 bases, and 3 bases had no gene match. The CDR3 contains 14 residues. The CDR3 nucleotides read TGCGCCAGCAGCCCCGGGACAGGGAATGAAAAACTGTTTTTT. It yields the protein CASSPGTGNEKLFF. The full variable domain, its missing parts supplied by reference TRBV5-1 and TRBJ1-4, is KAGVTQTPRYLIKTRGQQVTLSCSPISGHRSVSWYQQTPGQGLQFLFEYFSETQRNKGNFPGRFSGRQFSNSRSEMNVSTLELGDSALYLCASSPGTGNEKLFFGSGTQLSVL.

This clonotype was counted only a few times. The gene calls are TRBV6-2 or TRBV6-3 and TRBJ2-7, with 7 bases aligning to TRBD2. The ends lost 0 bases at V and 3 bases at J; junction bases unmatched: 5. The CDR3 contains 15 residues. The germline gives CDR1 MNHEY, CDR2 SVGEGT. The CDR3 sequence: CASSYSNLADYEQYF. The CDR3 DNA sequence: TGTGCCAGCAGTTACTCGAATCTAGCGGACTACGAGCAGTACTTC.

This clonotype was seen ten or more times. This chain uses TRBV6-1 with TRBJ2-1; TRBD1 is a possible D gene (6 bases). Germline CDR1 is MNHNS and CDR2 is SASEGT. CDR3 length: 15 residues. The V end was cut by 7 bases, the J end by 0 bases, with 13 bases between. CDR3 loop: CASKSNRVSYNEQFF. The CDR3 DNA is TGTGCCAGCAAATCGAACAGGGTCTCCTACAATGAGCAGTTCTTC.

This clonotype was picked up a small number of times. This rearrangement joins TRBV29-1 to TRBJ2-5; either TRBD1 or TRBD2 may supply D (5 bases each). The V gene lost 7 bases and the J gene lost 9 bases, with 18 bases spanning the gap. Germline V gene sequence: CDR1 SQVTM, CDR2 ANQGSEA. The CDR3 contains 12 residues. The CDR3 DNA reads as TGCAGCGCCTCTGGGGGTGGGGGTTCCCAGTACTTC. Protein sequence: CSASGGGGSQYF.

The chain has TRBV4-2 and TRBJ2-1; D remains ambiguous. V was trimmed by 3 bases and J by 6 bases, leaving 15 bases between them. Per germline, CDR1 LGHNA and CDR2 YNFKEQ. This CDR3 is built from 15 residues. CDR3 nucleotides: TGTGCCAGCAGCCAGATGGTATCCCTGAGCAATGAGCAGTTCTTC. The encoded protein is CASSQMVSLSNEQFF.

The CDR3 nucleotides read TGCAGTGCCCGTTCTGCGGGGGACCCGAAAATGGGGAACATTCAGTACTTC. It encodes CSARSAGDPKMGNIQYF. This chain uses TRBV20-1 with TRBJ2-4; the match to TRBD2 covers 7 bases. CDR1 is DFQATT, CDR2 SNEGSKA, per germline (reference sequence). V lost 6 bases, J lost 7 bases, and 21 bases stayed unmatched. The CDR3 is 17 residues long.

This chain connects TRBV2 to TRBJ1-5; D not certain. CDR3 length equals 13 residues. Germline V gives CDR1 SNHLY, CDR2 FYNNEI. Deletions cut 7 bases from V and 6 bases from J, with 13 bases between. The CDR3 reads CASKMEAGQPQHF. For the CDR3, the DNA is TGTGCCAGCAAGATGGAGGCAGGTCAGCCCCAGCATTTT.

This clonotype has just a few counts. V gene TRBV29-1 combines with J gene TRBJ1-1, with D unclear. The V and J ends lost 3 bases and 3 bases respectively, with 2 bases between them. Germline V gene data show CDR1 as SQVTM and CDR2 as ANQGSEA. This CDR3 has 10 amino acids. The CDR3 loop reads CSVDDTEAFF. The CDR3 DNA reads TGCAGCGTTGATGACACTGAAGCTTTCTTT. Combining the CDR3 with reference TRBV29-1 and TRBJ1-1 gives the whole variable domain SAVISQKPSRDICQRGTSLTIQCQVDSQVTMMFWYRQQPGQSLTLIATANQGSEATYESGFVIDKFPISRPNLTFSTLTVSNMSPEDSSIYLCSVDDTEAFFGQGTRLTVV.

At least ten counts were recorded for this clonotype. The chain links TRBV20-1 to TRBJ2-1; maybe TRBD1 (5 bases). Between the trimmed V and J ends, which lost 0 bases and 0 bases, there was a span of 12 bases. The CDR3 runs to 16 residues. In germline, CDR1 is DFQATT, CDR2 SNEGSKA (reference sequence). This CDR3 is CSARDRTGVSYNEQFF. CDR3 in DNA: TGCAGTGCTAGAGATCGTACAGGAGTCTCCTACAATGAGCAGTTCTTC.

This chain connects TRBV5-1 to TRBJ1-6; TRBD1 matches 8 bases. From germline, CDR1 is SGHRS and CDR2 YFSETQ. The CDR3 is made up of 13 amino acids. V trimming: 4 bases; J trimming: 8 bases; junction bases outside the gene matches: 2. The CDR3 is CASSIQGDSPLHF. The CDR3 DNA is TGCGCCAGCAGCATACAGGGGGATTCACCCCTCCACTTT.

This clonotype showed up just a few times. The chain uses TRBV7-2 and TRBJ2-5; 10 bases are shared with TRBD2. The CDR3 is made up of 16 amino acids. J gave up 4 bases and V 7 bases, and 12 bases lay outside the gene matches. Germline assignment: CDR1 SGHTA and CDR2 FQGNSA. The CDR3 here is CASTRTSGVSIETQYF. The CDR3 DNA reads TGTGCCAGCACCCGGACTAGCGGCGTGTCGATAGAGACCCAGTACTTC.

With regard to this clonotype: A clone one base away is much larger, so this may be a read error. This chain connects TRBV12-5 to TRBJ1-5, with D possibly being TRBD1 (5 bases). Germline CDR1 reads LGHNT; CDR2 reads FRNRAP. Trimming took 5 bases from V and 6 from J, leaving 14 bases between them. The length of the CDR3 is 14 residues. The CDR3 spells CASGPRGASQPQHF. As DNA, the CDR3 is TGTGCTAGTGGTCCCCGGGGCGCAAGTCAGCCCCAGCATTTT.

This clonotype has a count of ten or more. This chain joins TRBV12-3 or TRBV12-4 and TRBJ2-2, with 8 bases lining up with TRBD1. The CDR3 loop spans 16 amino acids. The trim removed 5 bases at V and 0 bases at J, leaving 5 bases unmatched. The CDR3 reads CASSLGQGTNTGELFF. The CDR3 nucleotides read TGTGCCAGCAGTCTCGGACAGGGAACGAACACCGGGGAGCTGTTTTTT.

This chain links TRBV7-9 with TRBJ2-1; D remains ambiguous. This CDR3 has 12 residues. With 2 bases removed from V and 8 bases from J, the gap between germline ends came to 7 bases. In germline, CDR1 is SEHNR, CDR2 FQNEAQ (reference sequence). The CDR3 DNA follows: TGTGCCAGCAGCTTAAGTGGGGATGAGCAGTTCTTC. Translated: CASSLSGDEQFF.

This clonotype was counted many times. The CDR3 here is CAISESTGVGTQYF. CDR3 nucleotide sequence: TGTGCCATCAGTGAGTCTACAGGGGTCGGGACCCAGTACTTC. The chain links TRBV10-3 to TRBJ2-5; the match to TRBD1 covers 7 bases. The CDR3 extends over 14 amino acids. The J segment lost 7 bases and the V segment lost 0 bases, leaving 5 bases of the junction unmatched. Germline lookup yields CDR1 ENHRY and CDR2 SYGVKD.